The next 21 T cell receptor beta chains were all read from a single sample in a study of Graves' ophthalmopathy and Graves' hyperthyroidism. RNA transcripts served as template for amplifying TCR beta CDR3 sequences. HTBI primers served in a first-round RT-PCR, which a second-round multiplex PCR followed. TCRdb analysed the multiplex PCR reads with MiXCR anew, one entry per CDR3 protein. The sample lists roughly 400,000 distinct CDR3 sequences; roughly 18% were seen once. Material for sequencing was peripheral blood. The receptors derive from a woman under 30 with Graves' ophthalmopathy.

This clonotype was seen ten or more times. This rearrangement joins TRBV6-2 or TRBV6-3 to TRBJ1-1, with D perhaps TRBD1 (6 bases). The CDR3 has 17 residues. The V gene's germline CDR1 is MNHEY and CDR2 SVGEGT. Between the trimmed V and J ends, which lost 7 bases and 1 base, there was a span of 22 bases. The CDR3 DNA sequence: TGTGCCAGCATGGGGGGTCGTGCGACAGGACCGAACACTGAAGCTTTCTTT. Residues: CASMGGRATGPNTEAFF.

The rearrangement uses TRBV6-2 or TRBV6-3 and TRBJ2-6; D is unresolved. V gave up 2 bases and J gave up 2 bases, with 7 bases separating them. Germline V gene lookup returns CDR1 MNHEY and CDR2 SVGEGT. This CDR3 spans 15 amino acids. This CDR3 is CASSYVGTGANVLTF. The CDR3 DNA sequence: TGTGCCAGCAGTTACGTGGGAACTGGGGCCAACGTCCTGACTTTC.

There are many counts of this clonotype. The junction shows a germline mismatch at one end, possibly a read error. The chain uses TRBV11-2 and TRBJ2-2; D is perhaps TRBD2 (7 bases). Germline CDR1 reads SGHAT; CDR2 reads FQNNGV. The length of the CDR3 is 17 residues. This CDR3 reads CASSFPVGGGRTEERFF. As DNA, the CDR3 is TGTGCCAGCAGCTTCCCCGTGGGAGGGGGACGCACCGAGGAGCGGTTTTTT.

With respect to this clonotype: This may arise from a read error, as a much more abundant clone is one base away. This chain connects TRBV9 to TRBJ1-6; D ambiguous. V gave up 3 bases and J gave up 6 bases, with 10 bases separating them. The CDR3 spans 14 residues. Germline V lookup: CDR1 SGDLS, CDR2 YYNGEE. This CDR3 reads CASSDRYSNSPLHF. For the CDR3, the DNA is TGTGCCAGCAGCGACCGGTACAGTAATTCACCCCTCCACTTT. The variable domain in full, with the rest retrieved from reference TRBV9 and TRBJ1-6, is DSGVTQTPKHLITATGQRVTLRCSPRSGDLSVYWYQQSLDQGLQFLIQYYNGEERAKGNILERFSAQQFPDLHSELNLSSLELGDSALYFCASSDRYSNSPLHFGNGTRLTVT.

This clonotype was recorded many times. The chain couples TRBV28 to TRBJ1-1; no definite D call. CDR1 is MDHEN and CDR2 is SYDVKM in the germline V gene. The CDR3 totals 15 residues. Trimming shortened V by 5 bases and J by 7 bases, and 20 bases separated the two germline ends. The chain's CDR3 is CASSVTLGRRVEAFF. CDR3 in DNA: TGTGCCAGCAGTGTCACCCTGGGAAGGCGGGTTGAAGCTTTCTTT.

In DNA form, the CDR3 reads TGTGCCAGCAGCTTAGAGGGGGTCGGGGGACAGGGCTCCTACGAGCAGTACTTC. It yields the protein CASSLEGVGGQGSYEQYF. The chain has TRBV11-2 and TRBJ2-7; 9 bases map to TRBD1. The V gene end was trimmed by 0 bases and the J gene end by 0 bases; junction bases not matched to a gene: 9. This CDR3 has 18 residues. Germline V gene data show CDR1 as SGHAT and CDR2 as FQNNGV.

This clonotype was counted at least ten times. J is TRBJ1-3 and V is TRBV5-1; D call uncertain. Germline values: CDR1 SGHRS, CDR2 YFSETQ. The CDR3 has 14 residues. With 0 bases removed from V and 2 bases from J, the gap between germline ends came to 6 bases. The DNA of the CDR3 is TGCGCCAGCAGCTTGGAAGCTCCTGGAAACACCATATATTTT. Amino acids: CASSLEAPGNTIYF. The variable domain in full, completed from reference TRBV5-1 and TRBJ1-3, reads KAGVTQTPRYLIKTRGQQVTLSCSPISGHRSVSWYQQTPGQGLQFLFEYFSETQRNKGNFPGRFSGRQFSNSRSEMNVSTLELGDSALYLCASSLEAPGNTIYFGEGSWLTVV.

This chain uses TRBV7-2 with TRBJ1-2, with D tentatively TRBD1 (5 bases). The germline CDR1 and CDR2 sequences are SGHTA and FQGNSA. V dropped 3 bases and J dropped 5 bases, with 10 bases sitting between them. The CDR3 is made up of 13 amino acids. CDR3 in amino acids: CASSLGVLYGYTF. The CDR3 DNA reads TGTGCCAGCAGCTTGGGGGTTCTATATGGCTACACCTTC. The full variable domain, with the rest looked up from reference TRBV7-2 and TRBJ1-2, is GAGVSQSPSNKVTEKGKDVELRCDPISGHTALYWYRQSLGQGLEFLIYFQGNSAPDKSGLPSDRFSAERTGGSVSTLTIQRTQQEDSAVYLCASSLGVLYGYTFGSGTRLTVV.

This clonotype has at least ten counts. The V call is TRBV27, the J call TRBJ2-7; tentatively, D is TRBD2 (7 bases). This CDR3 region has 17 residues. Trimming took off 4 bases at V and 2 bases at J, with 21 bases between the two ends. Germline V CDR1 and CDR2: MNHEY, SMNVEV (reference sequence). In DNA, the CDR3 is TGTGCCAGCAGTTCCCTCACGAGGGCGGGGGCTACCTACGAGCAGTACTTC. Encoded protein: CASSSLTRAGATYEQYF.

The table lists this clonotype with many counts. J is TRBJ2-5 and V is TRBV20-1; 8 nucleotides align to TRBD1. Germline CDR1 is DFQATT and CDR2 is SNEGSKA (reference sequence). Trimming removed 1 base from V and 2 bases from J; junction bases left unmatched: 3. The CDR3 has 14 residues. This chain's CDR3 is CSARARTGQETQYF. CDR3 DNA sequence: TGCAGTGCTAGAGCAAGGACAGGGCAAGAGACCCAGTACTTC.

This clonotype was found many times. This sequence joins TRBV2 and TRBJ2-5, with 10 bases that match TRBD2. There are 15 residues in the CDR3. V dropped 1 base and J dropped 5; count of bases not matched to a gene: 4. Germline-derived CDR1 and CDR2 are SNHLY and FYNNEI. CDR3 DNA sequence: TGTGCCAGCAGTGAAGGGCTAGCGGGGGAGGAGACCCAGTACTTC. Amino acid sequence: CASSEGLAGEETQYF.

The sample holds a few counts of this clonotype. The DNA of the CDR3 is TGTGCCAGCTCACCATCCAGGGGAGTCGAGCAGTACTTC. It yields the protein CASSPSRGVEQYF. The chain has TRBV18 and TRBJ2-7; D might be TRBD1 (6 bases). The germline CDR1 and CDR2 sequences are KGHSH and LQKENI. The CDR3 is made up of 13 amino acids. The V gene lost 2 bases and the J gene lost 6 bases, with 11 bases spanning the gap.

This chain joins TRBV7-3 and TRBJ2-2, with 7 bases that match TRBD1. Germline V gives CDR1 SGHTA, CDR2 FQGTGA. The CDR3 contains 16 residues. Trimming cost V 2 bases and J 1 base; bases outside gene matches: 4. CDR3 sequence reads: CASSLFGTENTGELFF. The CDR3 bases are TGTGCCAGCAGCTTATTTGGGACAGAGAACACCGGGGAGCTGTTTTTT.

This clonotype has ten or more counts. The rearrangement joins TRBV28 to TRBJ1-1; TRBD1 matches 7 bases. There are 16 residues in the CDR3. Germline lookup yields CDR1 MDHEN and CDR2 SYDVKM. Germline trimming cut 6 bases from V and 0 bases from J; bases unmatched to any gene: 10. CDR3 in amino acids: CASRYHRGGMNTEAFF. CDR3 sequence (DNA): TGTGCCAGCAGGTACCACAGGGGAGGAATGAACACTGAAGCTTTCTTT. Full variable domain (remainder filled in from reference TRBV28 and TRBJ1-1): DVKVTQSSRYLVKRTGEKVFLECVQDMDHENMFWYRQDPGLGLRLIYFSYDVKMKEKGDIPEGYSVSREKKERFSLILESASTNQTSMYLCASRYHRGGMNTEAFFGQGTRLTVV.

This clonotype was counted ten times or more. This chain links TRBV4-2 with TRBJ2-7; TRBD1 might be the D (6 bases). Germline assignment: CDR1 LGHNA and CDR2 YNFKEQ. V lost 4 bases, J lost 6 bases, and 19 bases lay in between. This CDR3 contains 15 residues. CDR3 in DNA: TGTGCCAGCAGCCGCCCGGGACAACCGGGCTCCGAGCAGTACTTC. Translated: CASSRPGQPGSEQYF.

This clonotype appeared many times. The chain links TRBV6-2 or TRBV6-3 to TRBJ2-7; TRBD2 aligns across 9 bases. CDR1 MNHEY and CDR2 SVGEGT come from the germline V gene. CDR3 length: 14 residues. Trimming at V came to 4 bases and at J to 7 bases, leaving 8 bases not matched to a gene. This CDR3 is CASSFAGGPGEQYF. The CDR3 DNA reads as TGTGCCAGCAGTTTCGCGGGAGGGCCCGGAGAGCAGTACTTC.

This clonotype occurred a few times. This clone may be a read error of a much larger clone one base away. The chain uses TRBV4-1 and TRBJ1-5; tentatively, D is TRBD1 (5 bases). The CDR3 sequence is 17 residues long. CDR1 is MGHRA and CDR2 is YSYEKL in the germline V gene. The CDR3 DNA follows: TGCGCCAGCGGCCAAGATCAAAGACAGAGCTTGGATCAGCCCCAGCATTTT. Translation gives CASGQDQRQSLDQPQHF.

In its sample, this clonotype was seen many times. V and J are TRBV6-5 and TRBJ2-7; a weak D match, TRBD2 (6 bases). Trimming shortened V by 0 bases and J by 0 bases, and 12 bases separated the two germline ends. Germline V lookup: CDR1 MNHEY, CDR2 SVGAGI. The length of the CDR3 is 16 residues. CDR3 amino acids: CASSYSRRDGSYEQYF. The CDR3, as DNA: TGTGCCAGCAGTTACTCGCGGCGGGATGGCTCCTACGAGCAGTACTTC.

The gene calls are TRBV7-2 and TRBJ1-1, with a possible D match to TRBD1 (5 bases). The germline V and J ends were trimmed by 5 bases and 1 base, with 11 bases remaining between them. The CDR3 has 14 residues. CDR1 is SGHTA and CDR2 is FQGNSA in the germline V gene. The CDR3 DNA reads as TGTGCCAGCAGCCCACAGGTACGGAACACTGAAGCTTTCTTT. Translating gives CASSPQVRNTEAFF.

This clonotype was seen ten or more times. This chain links TRBV6-2 or TRBV6-3 with TRBJ1-5; D gene unclear. The V end lost 8 bases, the J end lost 2 bases, and 19 bases lay between the germline ends. The CDR3 runs 16 residues. The V gene's germline CDR1 is MNHEY and CDR2 SVGEGT. CDR3 DNA sequence: TGTGCCAGCTTCTCCGGGCCTCAAAGCGGCAATCAGCCCCAGCATTTT. This translates into CASFSGPQSGNQPQHF.

This clonotype showed up many times. The J gene is TRBJ2-7, the V gene TRBV20-1; no definite D call. This CDR3 has 10 residues. Germline values: CDR1 DFQATT, CDR2 SNEGSKA (reference sequence). V shed 6 bases and J shed 0 bases, with 3 bases lying between them. CDR3 sequence reads: CSADSYEQYF. In DNA form, the CDR3 reads TGCAGTGCGGACTCCTACGAGCAGTACTTC.